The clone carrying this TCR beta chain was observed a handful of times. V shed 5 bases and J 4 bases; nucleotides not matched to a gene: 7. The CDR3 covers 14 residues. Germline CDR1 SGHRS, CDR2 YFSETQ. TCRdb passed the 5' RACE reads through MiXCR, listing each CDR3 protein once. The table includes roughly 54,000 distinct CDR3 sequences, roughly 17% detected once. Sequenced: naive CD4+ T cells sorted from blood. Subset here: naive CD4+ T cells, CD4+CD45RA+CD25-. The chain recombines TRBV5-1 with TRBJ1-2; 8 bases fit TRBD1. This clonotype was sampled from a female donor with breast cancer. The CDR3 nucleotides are TGCGCCAGCAGTCCCGGGACAGGCCGCTATGGCTACACCTTC. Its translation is CASSPGTGRYGYTF.